This T cell receptor (beta chain) was retrieved from a study of blood T cells in healthy people across ages. Isolation per sample recovered at least 7 million PBMCs. Note on this clonotype: Its matching antigen is unknown. A junction end diverges from the germline sequence, so it may reflect a read error.

It was with a sample-barcoded 5' primer and a J-beta primer mix that a second PCR of roughly 6 to 12 cycles was run. TCRdb analysed the 5' RACE reads with MiXCR anew, one entry per CDR3 protein. The sample records 750,000 to 850,000 distinct CDR3 sequences, approximately 25% being singletons. Study-wide findings and caveats: The diversity estimates, figures obtained from one million T cells, were considered underestimates.

CDR3 length: 13 residues. Germline assignment: CDR1 SQVTM and CDR2 ANQGSEA. The same specimen was also included in a second study, on T cells of mothers and their children.

The chain employs TRBV29-1 and TRBJ1-1; a weak D match, TRBD1 (6 bases). The sequenced sample consisted of blood. The origin of this receptor is a boy between 10 and 17 years old in good health. As DNA, the CDR3 is TGCAGCGCCCGGACAGCTGTGAACGCTGAAGCTTTCTTT. It specifies CSARTAVNAEAFF.